The 16 T cell receptor beta chains given below trace back to one sample, sequenced in a study of blood T cell repertoires in COVID-19 (dated by TCRdb to about 2020). The receptor library was made with the immunoSEQ multiplex PCR assay. TCRdb carries this immuneACCESS record with in-frame sequences only. Its versions omit some clonotypes, under half of them owing to an unresolved V gene in the studies checked, with the rest unexplained. For this sample there are 160,000 or so clones; about four fifths appear just once. Nearly 3.5% of the sample lies in the top ten. Sequenced input: PBMCs or T cells enriched from blood (not recorded which). Source of these receptors: a woman aged 60 to 75 who had recovered from COVID-19.

The gene calls are TRBV19 and TRBJ2-3, with 8 bases that match TRBD1. V lost 0 bases, J lost 0 bases, and 2 bases stayed unmatched. Germline-derived CDR1 and CDR2 are LNHDA and SQIVND (reference sequence). The CDR3 totals 16 residues. CDR3 in amino acids: CASSIDQGASTDTQYF. The CDR3 DNA reads as TGTGCCAGTAGTATAGATCAGGGGGCTAGCACAGATACGCAGTATTTT.

This clone was counted once. This chain uses TRBV3-1 (or the pseudogene TRBV3-2) with TRBJ1-1; D is uncertain. Germline values: CDR1 LGHDT, CDR2 YNNKEL (reference sequence). V was pared by 1 base and J by 5 bases, with 11 bases between. The CDR3 is 14 amino acids. CDR3 region: CASSQAETQTEAFF. In DNA form, the CDR3 reads TGTGCCAGCAGCCAAGCAGAAACCCAAACTGAAGCTTTCTTT.

The chain combines TRBV7-2 with TRBJ2-7; 12 positions match TRBD2. The CDR3 contains 15 residues. Germline CDR1 is SGHTA and CDR2 is FQGNSA. Germline trimming cut 4 bases from V and 4 bases from J; bases unmatched to any gene: 5. The CDR3 sequence is CASSWGLAGGYEQYF. The CDR3 bases are TGTGCCAGCAGCTGGGGACTAGCGGGTGGGTACGAGCAGTACTTC.

The chain recombines TRBV19 with TRBJ1-5; D is possibly TRBD1 (6 bases). This CDR3 is 15 amino acids long. Trimming pared 2 bases from V and 1 base from J, leaving 9 bases between. The V gene's germline CDR1 is LNHDA and CDR2 SQIVND (reference sequence). The CDR3 loop is CASSITGLSNQPQHF. As DNA, the CDR3 is TGTGCCAGTAGTATAACAGGGTTGAGCAATCAGCCCCAGCATTTT.

The V and J genes are TRBV18 and TRBJ1-1, with 9 nucleotides matching TRBD1. Losses at the gene ends were 0 bases for V and 1 base for J; bases not matched to a gene: 3. The germline gives CDR1 KGHSH, CDR2 LQKENI. The CDR3 runs 16 residues. This chain's CDR3 is CASSPPDRGKNTEAFF. CDR3 nucleotide sequence: TGTGCCAGCTCACCACCGGACAGGGGAAAGAACACTGAAGCTTTCTTT.

The CDR3 nucleotides are TGTGCCAGTAGTGAGGGACAGGGGCAAGAAAAACTGTTTTTT. It translates to CASSEGQGQEKLFF. This chain links TRBV19 with TRBJ1-4, with 10 bases aligning to TRBD1. CDR1 LNHDA and CDR2 SQIVND come from the germline V gene (reference sequence). This CDR3 comprises 14 residues. J lost 8 bases, V lost 5 bases, and 5 bases had no gene match.

This sequence joins TRBV19 and TRBJ1-2; weak D call: TRBD1 (5 bases). Germline-derived CDR1 and CDR2 are LNHDA and SQIVND (reference sequence). This CDR3 region has 13 residues. Trimming removed 8 bases from V and 3 bases from J, with 13 bases in between. The CDR3 region has the DNA TGTGCCAGTTCGGCTCGGGGGGACTATGGCTACACCTTC. Its translation: CASSARGDYGYTF.

This chain uses TRBV6-4 with TRBJ2-1, with 9 bases fitting TRBD2. The ends lost 5 bases at V and 7 bases at J; junction bases unmatched: 6. CDR1 is MRHNA and CDR2 is SNTAGT in the germline V gene. This CDR3 comprises 14 residues. The CDR3 sequence: CASSRWAGGNEQFF. CDR3 DNA: TGTGCCAGCAGTAGATGGGCGGGGGGGAATGAGCAGTTCTTC.

The chain uses TRBV6-1 and TRBJ2-7; no reliable D call. V lost 1 base and J lost 0, with 10 bases in between. Germline CDR1 MNHNS, CDR2 SASEGT. The CDR3 has 15 residues. The CDR3 sequence is CASSEERSSSYEQYF. The CDR3 nucleotides read TGTGCCAGCAGTGAAGAGAGATCTAGCTCCTACGAGCAGTACTTC.

The rearrangement joins TRBV19 to TRBJ1-3; perhaps TRBD1 as D (6 bases). The V gene lost 7 bases and the J gene lost 0 bases, with 13 bases spanning the gap. The CDR3 totals 15 residues. The germline CDR1 and CDR2 sequences are LNHDA and SQIVND (reference sequence). CDR3 coding DNA: TGTGCCAGTACCACGACAGGAATCTCTGGAAACACCATATATTTT. Protein sequence: CASTTTGISGNTIYF.

This clone was found once. The chain has TRBV3-1 (or the pseudogene TRBV3-2) and TRBJ2-7, with TRBD2 matching 7 bases. Germline V CDR1 and CDR2: LGHDT, YNNKEL (reference sequence). CDR3 length equals 15 residues. Trimming cost V 4 bases and J 3 bases; bases outside gene matches: 9. The CDR3 here is CASSRREQGLYEQYF. DNA of the CDR3: TGTGCCAGCAGCCGGCGGGAGCAGGGACTCTACGAGCAGTACTTC.

This sequence joins TRBV24-1 and TRBJ2-2, with TRBD2 as a possible D gene (6 bases). V lost 4 bases and J 0 bases, leaving 8 bases between the germline ends. CDR1 and CDR2 from the germline V gene are KGHDR and SFDVKD. This CDR3 is 15 amino acids long. Here the CDR3 DNA reads TGTGCCACCAGTGACAGGACTACGAACACCGGGGAGCTGTTTTTT. It specifies CATSDRTTNTGELFF.

V is TRBV19 and J is TRBJ1-2; D uncertain. Trimming removed 3 bases at V and 7 bases at J, with 18 bases between. The germline V gene has CDR1 LNHDA and CDR2 SQIVND (reference sequence). This CDR3 contains 15 residues. CDR3 sequence: CASSMAGSTLGGYTF. The DNA of the CDR3 is TGTGCCAGTAGTATGGCGGGGTCTACCCTCGGTGGCTACACCTTC.

A single count supports this clone. V usage is TRBV2 and J usage is TRBJ1-1, with 8 bases lining up with TRBD1. Trimming cost V 2 bases and J 1 base; bases outside gene matches: 3. The germline V gene has CDR1 SNHLY and CDR2 FYNNEI. CDR3 length: 15 amino acids. This CDR3 is CASSERTGRNTEAFF. The CDR3 DNA follows: TGTGCCAGCAGTGAACGGACAGGGCGGAACACTGAAGCTTTCTTT.

The V gene is TRBV12-3 or TRBV12-4, the J gene TRBJ1-5; a possible D gene is TRBD1 (5 bases). The CDR3 sequence is 12 residues long. V lost 6 bases, J lost 4 bases, and 7 bases lay in between. Written as DNA, the CDR3 is TGTGCCAGCAGCAGGGAAAATCAGCCCCAGCATTTT. The encoded protein is CASSRENQPQHF.

The V call is TRBV12-5, the J call TRBJ2-5; 7 nucleotides agree with TRBD1. V shed 5 bases and J 7 bases; nucleotides not matched to a gene: 13. CDR1 is LGHNT and CDR2 is FRNRAP in the germline V gene. This CDR3 has 15 residues. Here the CDR3 DNA reads TGTGCTAGTGGTCCGGGACAGACCACAGAAGGGACCCAGTACTTC. It translates to CASGPGQTTEGTQYF.